This T cell receptor (gamma chain) was captured in a study of γδ T cells in repeated Plasmodium falciparum infection. Turning to the study itself: Donors were malaria-exposed Malian children or age- and gender-matched Australian children. Donors had four controlled P. falciparum NF54 infections over about 640 days. General study points: Over time and infection, Vgamma9/Vdelta2+ repertoires remained highly stable and polyclonal.

Flow sorting of PBMC yielded separate Vgamma9/Vdelta2+ and Vdelta2-negative gammadelta T cell populations for bulk repertoire analysis. This CDR3 comprises 14 residues. The V gene's germline CDR1 is GITISATS and CDR2 ISYDGTV (reference sequence). Both TRG and TRD chains were sequenced from each sorted sample. TCRdb fed the multiplex PCR reads into CATT to redo clone calling. The table records about 26,000 gamma-chain clones, about 3% of them present only once. A note on this clone: Its antigen is unknown. A read error is likely here: a far larger clone is one base away. The same CDR3 arises from other DNA sequences in this sample as well.

Sequencing was carried out using gamma-delta T cells from blood. For the V gene the call is TRGV9; the J gene has no call. This TCR derives from a pool of human donors (malaria-infected and uninfected, not separated). As DNA, the CDR3 is TGTGCCTTGTGGGAGGTGACGGACTATTATAAGAAGCTCTTT. Encoded protein: CALWEVTDYYKKLF.